This T cell receptor beta chain derives from a study of T-cell memory formation after mild COVID-19. Overall study context: Largely, TCR clusters stayed within a single donor.

With 4 bases removed from V and 4 bases from J, the gap between germline ends came to 16 bases. This CDR3 contains 16 residues. Germline V lookup: CDR1 SEHNR, CDR2 FQNEAQ (reference sequence). Each CDR3 protein is one row after TCRdb ran MiXCR on the 5' RACE reads. Of fewer than 550,000 distinct CDR3 sequences in the sample, 20% were seen once. The receptor's source is an adult woman who had mild COVID-19 (a few samples of this study predate the infection). Cell type and time point are not known. The chain recombines TRBV7-9 with TRBJ2-2; D is ambiguous. The material sequenced was PBMCs or a T cell subset sorted from them (not recorded which). The CDR3 DNA sequence: TGTGCCAGCAGCTCCCAGGCTGCCTCGGGCACCGGGGAGCTGTTTTTT. This sequence encodes CASSSQAASGTGELFF.